A selection of T cell receptor beta chains follows, all from one sample in a study of blood T cell repertoires in COVID-19. Sequencing used immunoSEQ multiplex PCR; TCRdb keeps in-frame clones, though not all of them. The sample gives 200,000 to 250,000 clones, 85% of which show up once; 0.98% is in the top ten. Specimen: peripheral blood. These receptors all come from a man aged 40-49 years with acute or convalescent COVID-19. The CDR3 runs from the conserved cysteine through the conserved F or W. D genes are given only for firm matches. Size is omitted from some rows. Given values are once, few, many or a class for expanded clones.

DNA	CDR3	J	size	D	V
TGTGCCAGCAGCCAATCTAGCGGGGAAGAGACCCAGTACTTC	CASSQSSGEETQYF	TRBJ2-5	NA	TRBD2	TRBV3-1/TRBV3-2
TGTGCCAGCAGTAGGGGAAAAAGCAATGAGCAGTTCTTC	CASSRGKSNEQFF	TRBJ2-1	NA	NA	TRBV27
TGTGCCAGCAGCATAACTAGCGGGGGACCAACAGATACGCAGTATTTT	CASSITSGGPTDTQYF	TRBJ2-3	NA	TRBD2	TRBV28
TGTGCCAGCAGCTTAGTCGGGACAGTGAACCCCTACGAGCAGTACTTC	CASSLVGTVNPYEQYF	TRBJ2-7	NA	TRBD1	TRBV13
TGCGCCAGCAGCTTGGTCGGGGGATTCCCAAATACGCAGTATTTT	CASSLVGGFPNTQYF	TRBJ2-3	NA	NA	TRBV5-1
TGTGCCAGTAGTAGGGAAGGGACAGCCCTTAACTATGGCTACACCTTC	CASSREGTALNYGYTF	TRBJ1-2	once	TRBD1	TRBV19
TGTGCCTGGAGTGTAAACAGGGGAGATGAGCAGTTCTTC	CAWSVNRGDEQFF	TRBJ2-1	NA	TRBD1	TRBV30
TGCAGTGCTAGATCGGGGGGACCCCTCCACTTT	CSARSGGPLHF	TRBJ1-6	few	NA	TRBV20-1
TGTGCCAGCAGGACAGGGAACTCAGGGGAGCTGTTTTTT	CASRTGNSGELFF	TRBJ2-2	few	TRBD1	TRBV4-2
TGTGCCAGCAGCTTGGAAGGGGCTGAGACCCAGTACTTC	CASSLEGAETQYF	TRBJ2-5	NA	NA	TRBV5-4
TGTGCCAGCAGCTTGGGGGAGTCAGCTTCGTACTCTGGAAACACCATATATTTT	CASSLGESASYSGNTIYF	TRBJ1-3	NA	NA	TRBV5-4
TGTGCCAGCAGCTTAGACAGGGATAATTCACCCCTCCACTTT	CASSLDRDNSPLHF	TRBJ1-6	once	NA	TRBV7-9
TGTGCCAGCAGTCACTCAGGGACAGGGAACACTGAAGCTTTCTTT	CASSHSGTGNTEAFF	TRBJ1-1	NA	TRBD1	TRBV6-6
TGTGCCAGCAGTCCCGGGGGAGGGTCAAAAGCTTTCTTT	CASSPGGGSKAFF	TRBJ1-1	few	NA	TRBV28
TGTGCCTGGAGCGAGCAAAATCAGCCCCAGCATTTT	CAWSEQNQPQHF	TRBJ1-5	few	NA	TRBV30